This is a list of T cell receptor beta chains from one sample in a study of early T cells in non-severe SARS-CoV-2 infection. MiXCR, run by TCRdb on the 5' RACE reads, gives a single entry per CDR3 protein. The table records approximately 44,000 distinct CDR3 sequences, over 9% of them present only once. Material for sequencing was whole blood. The receptors originated from an adult who was a healthcare worker with PCR-confirmed SARS-CoV-2 infection or an uninfected control (not recorded which). Each CDR3 is given with its conserved first and last residue. A D gene is named only where the DNA matches it firmly. Some rows mark clone size as missing; the rest say once, few, many or name a class of expanded clone.

.	TRBV18	many	TRBJ1-5	TGTGCCAGCTCACCATCCCCAGGCAATCAGCCCCAGCATTTT	CASSPSPGNQPQHF
.	TRBV28	many	TRBJ2-5	TGTGCCAGCACCACCAATCCCGAAGAGACCCAGTACTTC	CASTTNPEETQYF
TRBD1	TRBV2	few	TRBJ2-5	TGTGCCAGCAGTGAAGGACAGGGGGTGACCCAGTACTTC	CASSEGQGVTQYF
.	TRBV20-1	many	TRBJ2-2	TGCAGTGCTAGGCCAGGCAGGGGCGCGAACACCGGGGAGCTGTTTTTT	CSARPGRGANTGELFF
TRBD1	TRBV6-2/TRBV6-3	.	TRBJ2-7	TGTGCCAGCAGGGACCAAAGGGGGCATTACGTCTACGAGCAGTACTTC	CASRDQRGHYVYEQYF
.	TRBV6-1	once	TRBJ2-5	TGTGCCAGCAGTGAACTGGGGTTCCAAGAGACCCAGTACTTC	CASSELGFQETQYF
.	TRBV3-1	few	TRBJ1-2	TGTGCCAGCAGCCAAGAAAGGCGCTATGGCTACACCTTC	CASSQERRYGYTF
TRBD2	TRBV12-3/TRBV12-4	few	TRBJ2-7	TGTGCCAGCAGTCGACTAGCGGGGGGCTCCTACGAGCAGTACTTC	CASSRLAGGSYEQYF
TRBD2	TRBV6-6	many	TRBJ2-1	TGTGCCAGCAGCCTTGGACTAGCGGGAGTGAATGAGCAGTTCTTC	CASSLGLAGVNEQFF
TRBD1	TRBV29-1	few	TRBJ2-3	TGCAGCGTTGGACAGGGGGAAACGACGCAGTATTTT	CSVGQGETTQYF
TRBD2	TRBV9	many	TRBJ2-3	TGTGCCAGCAGCGCCGGACTAGCGGGGGGTCATACGCAGTATTTT	CASSAGLAGGHTQYF
.	TRBV12-3/TRBV12-4	few	TRBJ2-5	TGTGCCAGCAGTTTAGCGCAGGGAGCGAAGGGCGAGACCCAGTACTTC	CASSLAQGAKGETQYF
TRBD1	TRBV6-2/TRBV6-3	.	TRBJ2-7	TGTGCCAGCAGAAACCGGGACAGGCCCTACGAGCAGTACTTC	CASRNRDRPYEQYF
.	TRBV9	many	TRBJ2-7	TGTGCCAGCAGCGGAGCCCCAGGGGGGGAGCAGTACTTC	CASSGAPGGEQYF
TRBD2	TRBV4-1	many	TRBJ2-1	TGCGCCAGCAGCCAGGGAACTAGCGGGAGTTTATGGAATGAGCAGTTCTTC	CASSQGTSGSLWNEQFF
.	TRBV6-2/TRBV6-3	medium-sized	TRBJ2-1	TGTGCCAGCAGTCCTCAGGCGGGGCATACCAATGAGCAGTTCTTC	CASSPQAGHTNEQFF
.	TRBV30	few	TRBJ2-5	TGTGGCGCGGGACACCCAAAGAGGAGCCAGTACTTC	CGAGHPKRSQYF
.	TRBV29-1	many	TRBJ1-2	TGCAGCGCACGGGACACCGGTGAAGGGGGCTACACCTTC	CSARDTGEGGYTF
.	TRBV10-3	few	TRBJ2-7	TGTGCCATCAGTGACCCGGCGGGACAGCGCTCCTACGAGCAGTACTTC	CAISDPAGQRSYEQYF
.	TRBV28	.	TRBJ2-7	TGTGCCAGCAGGAATAGGGGGGACGAGCAGTACTTC	CASRNRGDEQYF
.	TRBV20-1	many	TRBJ2-3	TGCAGTGCTAGAAATACTTTCACAGATACGCAGTATTTT	CSARNTFTDTQYF
.	TRBV2	few	TRBJ1-1	TGTGCCAGCAGCGCCATGACCGGGGGCACTGAAGTTTTCTTT	CASSAMTGGTEVFF
.	TRBV20-1	.	TRBJ2-3	TGCAGTGCCACTGGACTTTCCGCAACAGATACGCAGTATTTT	CSATGLSATDTQYF
.	TRBV7-2	few	TRBJ2-2	TGTGCCAGCAGCTTAGAGAGGCCGAACACCGGGGAGCTGTTTTTT	CASSLERPNTGELFF
.	TRBV7-2	many	TRBJ1-1	TGTGCCAGCAGCATTACAACGAACACTGAAGCTTTCTTT	CASSITTNTEAFF
.	TRBV7-8	.	TRBJ1-1	TGTGTCAGCGGACATAGTCAGGGAGTAGCTGAAGCTTTCTTT	CVSGHSQGVAEAFF
TRBD2	TRBV5-1	.	TRBJ2-5	TGCGCCAGCAGCCAAGAGCGGGGGGGCCGAGAGACCCAGTACTTC	CASSQERGGRETQYF
.	TRBV5-5	.	TRBJ1-2	TGTGCCAGCAGCTTGGACGGGGGCCCCAGGGGCTACACCTTC	CASSLDGGPRGYTF
TRBD2	TRBV20-1	.	TRBJ2-3	TGCAGTGCTAGTCCGAGCGGGACTAGCACAGATACGCAGTATTTT	CSASPSGTSTDTQYF
TRBD1	TRBV18	few	TRBJ1-2	TGTGCCAGCTCACCGATGACAGGGCTGCACTATGGCTACACCTTC	CASSPMTGLHYGYTF
.	TRBV12-3/TRBV12-4	many	TRBJ2-7	TGTGCCAGCAGTTTGGAGTACGAGCAGTACTTC	CASSLEYEQYF
.	TRBV6-6	many	TRBJ1-1	TGTGCCAGCAGGGTCCAACAATACACTGAAGTTTTCTTT	CASRVQQYTEVFF
.	TRBV7-6	few	TRBJ2-2	TGTGCCAGCAGCTTACTCGGGTTGGCCGGGGAGCTGTTTTTT	CASSLLGLAGELFF
TRBD1	TRBV6-5	many	TRBJ2-2	TGTGCCAGCAGTCCTGGACAGGGGTTGGGTGGAGGGGAGCTGTTTTTT	CASSPGQGLGGGELFF
TRBD1	TRBV20-1	few	TRBJ1-6	TGCAGTGCGGGGACAGGGGGTAATTCACCCCTCCACTTT	CSAGTGGNSPLHF
TRBD1	TRBV9	few	TRBJ1-2	TGTGCCAGCACCACCGGGACAGGGGCATCTGGCTACACCTTC	CASTTGTGASGYTF
.	TRBV2	many	TRBJ1-2	TGTGCCAGCAGTGTAGGAATCGTTGGCTACACCTTC	CASSVGIVGYTF
.	TRBV7-9	many	TRBJ2-2	TGTGCCAGCAGCGCGACAGTAGATACCGGGGAGCTGTTTTTT	CASSATVDTGELFF
.	TRBV4-2	few	TRBJ2-1	TGTGCCAGCAGCCAAGATTCCCCCTCCTACAATGAGCAGTTCTTC	CASSQDSPSYNEQFF
.	TRBV18	.	TRBJ2-2	TGTGCCAGCTCACCGTCGGTGACTGGACTCACCGGGGAGCTGTTTTTT	CASSPSVTGLTGELFF
.	TRBV29-1	many	TRBJ1-1	TGCAGCGTTGAAGGGCAGACAAACACTGAAGCTTTCTTT	CSVEGQTNTEAFF